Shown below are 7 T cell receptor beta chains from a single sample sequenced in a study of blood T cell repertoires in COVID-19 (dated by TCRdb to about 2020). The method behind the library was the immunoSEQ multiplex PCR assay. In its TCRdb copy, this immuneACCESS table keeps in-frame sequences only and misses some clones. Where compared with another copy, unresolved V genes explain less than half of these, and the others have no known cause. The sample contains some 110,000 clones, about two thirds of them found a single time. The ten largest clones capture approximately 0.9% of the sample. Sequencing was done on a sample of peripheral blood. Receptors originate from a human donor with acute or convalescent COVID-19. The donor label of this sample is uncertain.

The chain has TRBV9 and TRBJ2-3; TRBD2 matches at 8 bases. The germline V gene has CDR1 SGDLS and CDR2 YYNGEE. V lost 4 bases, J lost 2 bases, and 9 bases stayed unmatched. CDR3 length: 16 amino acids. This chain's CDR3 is CASSPGGRGPTDTQYF. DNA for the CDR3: TGTGCCAGCAGCCCGGGGGGGCGGGGGCCCACAGATACGCAGTATTTT.

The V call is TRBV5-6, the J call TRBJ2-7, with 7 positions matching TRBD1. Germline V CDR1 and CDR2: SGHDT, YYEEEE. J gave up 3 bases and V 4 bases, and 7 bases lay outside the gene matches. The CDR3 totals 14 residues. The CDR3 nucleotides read TGTGCCAGCAGCCTTATGACAGGGAACTACGAGCAGTACTTC. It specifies CASSLMTGNYEQYF.

This chain's CDR3 is CASSRRQNTEAFF. CDR3 nucleotides: TGTGCCAGCAGTCGCAGACAGAACACTGAAGCTTTCTTT. The rearrangement joins TRBV7-3 to TRBJ1-1; D not certain. V lost 6 bases to trimming and J lost 1 base, with 9 bases between them. The CDR3 length is 13 residues. The germline CDR1 and CDR2 sequences are SGHTA and FQGTGA.

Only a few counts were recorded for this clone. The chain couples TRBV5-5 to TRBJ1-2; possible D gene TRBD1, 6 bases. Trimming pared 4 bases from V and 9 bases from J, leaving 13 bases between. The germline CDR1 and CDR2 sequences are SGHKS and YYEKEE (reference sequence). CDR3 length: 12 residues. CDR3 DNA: TGTGCCAGCAGCGGGAACAGGGAAAGCTACACCTTC. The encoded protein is CASSGNRESYTF.

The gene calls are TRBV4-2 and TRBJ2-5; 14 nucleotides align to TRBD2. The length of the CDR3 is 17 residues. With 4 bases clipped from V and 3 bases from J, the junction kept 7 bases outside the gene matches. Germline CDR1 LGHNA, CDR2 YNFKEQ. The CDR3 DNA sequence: TGTGCCAGCAGCCGCACCGGGACTAGCGGGGGAGAAGAGACCCAGTACTTC. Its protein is CASSRTGTSGGEETQYF.

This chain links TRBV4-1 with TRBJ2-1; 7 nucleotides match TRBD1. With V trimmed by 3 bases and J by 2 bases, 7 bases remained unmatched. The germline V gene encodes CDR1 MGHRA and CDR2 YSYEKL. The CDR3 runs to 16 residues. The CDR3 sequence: CASSHPRQGPYNEQFF. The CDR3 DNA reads TGCGCCAGCAGCCACCCCCGACAGGGCCCCTACAATGAGCAGTTCTTC.

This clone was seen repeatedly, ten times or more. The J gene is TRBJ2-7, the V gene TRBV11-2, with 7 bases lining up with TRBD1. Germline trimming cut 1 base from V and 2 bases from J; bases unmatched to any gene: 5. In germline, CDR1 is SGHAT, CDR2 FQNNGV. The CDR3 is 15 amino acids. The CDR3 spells CASSLGDSYTYEQYV. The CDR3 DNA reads TGTGCCAGCAGCTTAGGGGACAGCTATACCTACGAGCAGTACGTC.